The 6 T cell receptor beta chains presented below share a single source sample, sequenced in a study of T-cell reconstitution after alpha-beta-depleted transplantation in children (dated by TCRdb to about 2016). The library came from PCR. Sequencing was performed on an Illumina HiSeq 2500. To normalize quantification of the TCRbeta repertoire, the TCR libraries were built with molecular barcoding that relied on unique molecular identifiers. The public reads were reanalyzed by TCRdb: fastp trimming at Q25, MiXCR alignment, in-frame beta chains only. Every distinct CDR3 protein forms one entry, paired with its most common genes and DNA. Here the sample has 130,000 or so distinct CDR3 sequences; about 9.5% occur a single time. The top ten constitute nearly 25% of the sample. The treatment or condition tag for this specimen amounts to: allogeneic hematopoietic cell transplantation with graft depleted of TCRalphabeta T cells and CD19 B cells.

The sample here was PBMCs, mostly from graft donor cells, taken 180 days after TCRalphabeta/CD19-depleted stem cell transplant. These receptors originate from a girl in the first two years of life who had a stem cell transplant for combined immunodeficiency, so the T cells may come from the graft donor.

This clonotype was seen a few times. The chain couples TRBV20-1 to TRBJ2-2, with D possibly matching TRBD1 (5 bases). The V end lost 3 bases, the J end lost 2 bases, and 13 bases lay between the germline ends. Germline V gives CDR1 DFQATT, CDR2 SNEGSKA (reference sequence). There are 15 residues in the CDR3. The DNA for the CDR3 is TGCAGTGCTAGGGGGCAGGCCCCTAACACCGGGGAGCTGTTTTTT. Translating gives CSARGQAPNTGELFF.

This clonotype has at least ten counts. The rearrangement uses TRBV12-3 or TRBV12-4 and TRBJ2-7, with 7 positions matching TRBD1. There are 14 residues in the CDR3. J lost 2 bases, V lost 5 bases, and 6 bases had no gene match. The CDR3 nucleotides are TGTGCCAGCAGTCCCAGGACAGGAGCCTACGAGCAGTACTTC. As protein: CASSPRTGAYEQYF.

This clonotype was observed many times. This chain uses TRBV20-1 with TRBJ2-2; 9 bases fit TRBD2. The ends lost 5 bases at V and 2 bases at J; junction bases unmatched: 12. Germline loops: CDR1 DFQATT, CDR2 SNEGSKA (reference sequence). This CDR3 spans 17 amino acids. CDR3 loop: CSAGGWKRGANTGELFF. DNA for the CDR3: TGCAGTGCTGGGGGGTGGAAGCGGGGGGCTAACACCGGGGAGCTGTTTTTT.

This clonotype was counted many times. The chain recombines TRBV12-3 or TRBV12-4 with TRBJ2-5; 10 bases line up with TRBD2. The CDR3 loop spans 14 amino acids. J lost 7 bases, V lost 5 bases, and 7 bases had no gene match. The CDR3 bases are TGTGCCAGCAGTCCTAGCGGGAGCGGGGTGACCCAGTACTTC. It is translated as CASSPSGSGVTQYF.

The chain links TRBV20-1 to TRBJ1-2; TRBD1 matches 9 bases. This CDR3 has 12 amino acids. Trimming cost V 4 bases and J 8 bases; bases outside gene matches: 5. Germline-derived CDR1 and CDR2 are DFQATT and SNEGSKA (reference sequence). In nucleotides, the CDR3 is TGCAGTGCTACCCGGACAGGGGAAGGCTACACCTTC. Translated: CSATRTGEGYTF.

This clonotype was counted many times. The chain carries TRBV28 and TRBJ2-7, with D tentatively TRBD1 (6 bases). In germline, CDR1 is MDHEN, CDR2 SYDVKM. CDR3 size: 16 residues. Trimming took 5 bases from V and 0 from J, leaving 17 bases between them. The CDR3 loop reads CASSRGPDRHSYEQYF. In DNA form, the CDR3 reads TGTGCCAGCAGTCGGGGCCCAGACAGGCACTCCTACGAGCAGTACTTC.